The clone carrying this TCR beta chain was detected a few times. Its antigen is unknown. Carrying unique molecular identifiers, the cDNA also gained a universal primer site through template switching. TCRdb re-called the 5' RACE reads with MiXCR, one entry per CDR3 protein. The data contain approximately 680,000 distinct CDR3 sequences, roughly 7.2% of them seen just once; the ten biggest clones take up around 1.6%. The data are from a study of identical twins. Findings and caveats of the study: Out-of-frame alpha sequences shared between twins exhibited an excess of low generation probability. Conclusions leaned on cross-sectional statistical analysis and did not track the same donors over time. Zero-insertion findings could be partly confounded by invariant cells (MAIT and iNKT cells).

Trimming at V came to 5 bases and at J to 0 bases, leaving 4 bases not matched to a gene. Looked up from germline, CDR1 is SEHNR and CDR2 is FQNEAQ (reference sequence). CDR3 length equals 15 residues. This sample also belongs to another study, concerning yellow fever vaccine responses in identical twins.

The rearrangement uses TRBV7-9 and TRBJ1-1; 9 positions agree with TRBD1. Material for sequencing was PBMCs. This clonotype was obtained from a woman aged 18-35 years in good health. CDR3 amino acids: CASSRTGAMNTEAFF. In nucleotides, the CDR3 is TGTGCCAGCAGCCGGACAGGGGCCATGAACACTGAAGCTTTCTTT.